The 19 T cell receptor beta chains below were found in one sample sequenced in a study of shared clonotypes between healthy human individuals. Here immunoSEQ multiplex PCR was the method, and the copy in TCRdb shows in-frame clones only, minus some. The table lists approximately 340,000 clones, over 70% of them singletons. Material for sequencing was memory CD4+ T cells sorted from blood. As to subset: CD45RA-negative fraction. All receptors come from a man younger than 45 in good health.

The gene calls are TRBV10-3 and TRBJ2-3; D possibly corresponds to TRBD1 (6 bases). Germline V lookup: CDR1 ENHRY, CDR2 SYGVKD. Trimming stripped 5 bases from V and 0 bases from J, with 12 bases between. This CDR3 is 15 amino acids long. DNA of the CDR3: TGTGCCATCAGTAACTCGCAGGGGAGCACAGATACGCAGTATTTT. Amino acid sequence: CAISNSQGSTDTQYF.

This clone was picked up a small number of times. The V call is TRBV12-5, the J call TRBJ2-3; D gene ambiguous. CDR1 is LGHNT and CDR2 is FRNRAP in the germline V gene. This CDR3 is 13 amino acids long. Trimming took off 2 bases at V and 3 bases at J, with 6 bases between the two ends. The CDR3 bases are TGTGCTAGTGGTTTGCTGGGAACAGATACGCAGTATTTT. It specifies CASGLLGTDTQYF. Full variable domain (rest looked up from reference TRBV12-5 and TRBJ2-3): DARVTQTPRHKVTEMGQEVTMRCQPILGHNTVFWYRQTMMQGLELLAYFRNRAPLDDSGMPKDRFSAEMPDATLATLKIQPSEPRDSAVYFCASGLLGTDTQYFGPGTRLTVL.

This clone was picked up one time. The junction differs from germline at one of its ends, possibly a read error. The chain couples TRBV7-7 to TRBJ2-2, with 8 bases identical to TRBD1. The CDR3 covers 17 residues. Germline V lookup: CDR1 SSHAT, CDR2 FNYEAQ (reference sequence). CDR3 nucleotide sequence: TGTGCTAGCAGCTTAGCCCAAACAGGGGGGAACACCGGGGAGCTGTTTTTT. This codes for CASSLAQTGGNTGELFF.

The rearrangement joins TRBV9 to TRBJ2-2; 7 bases map to TRBD2. CDR1 is SGDLS, CDR2 YYNGEE, per germline. Germline trimming cut 2 bases from V and 6 bases from J; bases unmatched to any gene: 4. The CDR3 is made up of 14 amino acids. CDR3: CASSVQTSSGELFF. The CDR3 nucleotides are TGTGCCAGCAGCGTCCAGACTAGCTCCGGGGAGCTGTTTTTT. Filled out from reference TRBV9 and TRBJ2-2, the complete variable domain reads DSGVTQTPKHLITATGQRVTLRCSPRSGDLSVYWYQQSLDQGLQFLIQYYNGEERAKGNILERFSAQQFPDLHSELNLSSLELGDSALYFCASSVQTSSGELFFGEGSRLTVL.

This clone appeared a few times. V is TRBV5-5 and J is TRBJ1-5; D might be TRBD1 (5 bases). Trimming shortened V by 0 bases and J by 5 bases, and 12 bases separated the two germline ends. In germline, CDR1 is SGHKS, CDR2 YYEKEE (reference sequence). The CDR3 sequence is 15 residues long. CDR3 amino acids: CASSLAGGDYQPQHF. In DNA form, the CDR3 reads TGTGCCAGCAGCTTGGCCGGAGGGGATTATCAGCCCCAGCATTTT.

This clone was counted a few times. The chain carries TRBV5-8 and TRBJ1-5, with 8 bases fitting TRBD1. The J segment lost 8 bases and the V segment lost 1 base, leaving 2 bases of the junction unmatched. The CDR3 has 13 residues. Germline V gene lookup returns CDR1 SGHTS and CDR2 YDEGEE. CDR3 residues: CASSLRTGKPQHF. The CDR3 DNA reads as TGTGCCAGCAGCTTGAGGACAGGGAAGCCCCAGCATTTT.

J is TRBJ2-1 and V is TRBV14; the match to TRBD2 covers 11 bases. V dropped 3 bases and J dropped 5; count of bases not matched to a gene: 18. Germline V CDR1 and CDR2: SGHDN, FVKESK. This CDR3 has 20 residues. CDR3: CASSHGLIRSTSGRNNEQFF. The CDR3 DNA reads TGTGCCAGCAGCCATGGGCTAATTCGATCAACTAGCGGGAGAAACAATGAGCAGTTCTTC.

The rearrangement uses TRBV7-3 and TRBJ2-2; TRBD2 is a possible D gene (6 bases). CDR1 is SGHTA and CDR2 is FQGTGA in the germline V gene. V lost 1 base, J lost 4 bases, and 13 bases lay in between. This CDR3 has 16 residues. The DNA of the CDR3 is TGTGCCAGCAGCTTAAAGGGTAGCGGAATCACCGGGGAGCTGTTTTTT. Its protein is CASSLKGSGITGELFF.

The V call is TRBV15, the J call TRBJ2-1; TRBD2 aligns across 13 bases. The CDR3 runs to 20 residues. CDR1 and CDR2 (germline): LNHNV, YYDKDF (reference sequence). Germline trimming cut 0 bases from V and 2 bases from J; bases unmatched to any gene: 10. CDR3 sequence: CATSRDRRTSGRRAYNEQFF. CDR3 DNA: TGTGCCACCAGCAGAGATAGGAGGACTAGCGGGAGAAGGGCCTACAATGAGCAGTTCTTC.

This clone was picked up one time. The rearrangement joins TRBV5-1 to TRBJ2-1, with TRBD2 identical over 11 bases. Per the germline V gene, CDR1 is SGHRS and CDR2 is YFSETQ. Trimming removed 4 bases from V and 3 bases from J; junction bases left unmatched: 6. The CDR3 totals 16 residues. The CDR3 nucleotides are TGCGCCAGCAGCCCGGGGACTAGCGGTTACTACAATGAGCAGTTCTTC. This encodes CASSPGTSGYYNEQFF.

As regards this clone: This may stem from a read error, because a much larger clone lies one nucleotide away. The sample contains more than one DNA sequence encoding this CDR3. V and J are TRBV15 and TRBJ2-4, with 7 positions matching TRBD2. The CDR3 has 14 amino acids. The V gene's germline CDR1 is LNHNV and CDR2 YYDKDF (reference sequence). CDR3 DNA: TGTGCCACCAGGGGGAGGGCTACCAAAAACATTCAATACTTC. Translation gives CATRGRATKNIQYF.

The rearrangement links TRBV15 to TRBJ2-5; no reliable D call. V dropped 0 bases and J dropped 5 bases, with 10 bases sitting between them. Per germline, CDR1 LNHNV and CDR2 YYDKDF (reference sequence). This CDR3 is built from 14 residues. The CDR3 sequence: CATSRENGRETQYF. The DNA for the CDR3 is TGTGCCACCAGCAGAGAAAACGGCCGGGAGACCCAGTACTTC.

The J gene is TRBJ2-1, the V gene TRBV6-5; tentatively, D is TRBD2 (5 bases). Germline V gene sequence: CDR1 MNHEY, CDR2 SVGAGI. V was shortened by 6 bases and J by 0 bases, with 12 bases between the two germline ends. The CDR3 runs to 15 residues. The CDR3 reads CASRRSGNSYNEQFF. The CDR3, as DNA: TGTGCCAGCAGGCGCAGCGGAAACTCCTACAATGAGCAGTTCTTC.

This clone was detected many times. Within the sample, other DNA sequences also encode this same CDR3. The V and J genes are TRBV18 and TRBJ2-6; 9 bases map to TRBD1. Germline assignment: CDR1 KGHSH and CDR2 LQKENI. Germline trimming cut 4 bases from V and 0 bases from J; bases unmatched to any gene: 1. The CDR3 covers 16 residues. CDR3 bases: TGTGCCAGCTCACGACAGGGGGGCTCTGGGGCCAACGTCCTGACTTTC. It codes for CASSRQGGSGANVLTF.

On this clone: Within the sample, other DNA sequences also encode this same CDR3. The rearrangement joins TRBV18 to TRBJ2-5; TRBD1 matches at 10 bases. Germline V gene lookup returns CDR1 KGHSH and CDR2 LQKENI. J lost 3 bases, V lost 3 bases, and 1 base had no gene match. This CDR3 has 14 residues. The CDR3 region is CASSPGTGEETQYF. The CDR3 DNA reads as TGTGCCAGCTCACCCGGGACAGGGGAAGAGACCCAGTACTTC. The full variable domain, completed using reference TRBV18 and TRBJ2-5, is NAGVMQNPRHLVRRRGQEARLRCSPMKGHSHVYWYRQLPEEGLKFMVYLQKENIIDESGMPKERFSAEFPKEGPSILRIQQVVRGDSAAYFCASSPGTGEETQYFGPGTRLLVL.

This clone was seen more than once but under ten times. This chain uses TRBV7-8 with TRBJ1-2, with D uncertain. The germline CDR1 and CDR2 sequences are SGHVS and FQNEAQ. V was pared by 4 bases and J by 5 bases, with 17 bases between. This CDR3 has 15 residues. This CDR3 is CASSSLRIPLYGYTF. CDR3 DNA: TGTGCCAGCAGCTCACTCAGGATACCACTTTATGGCTACACCTTC.

This CDR3 is CASSRAPASEQYF. DNA of the CDR3: TGTGCCAGTTCTCGGGCCCCGGCCAGCGAGCAGTACTTC. V is TRBV27 and J is TRBJ2-7; no clear D gene. V dropped 9 bases and J dropped 6 bases, with 18 bases sitting between them. The CDR3 is 13 residues long. Germline CDR1 reads MNHEY; CDR2 reads SMNVEV (reference sequence).

The J gene is TRBJ2-5, the V gene TRBV5-4; either TRBD1 or TRBD2 may fit D (5 bases each). The ends were cut back, 1 base at V and 4 bases at J, with 8 bases in the middle. Germline V gene data show CDR1 as SGHNT and CDR2 as YYREEE (reference sequence). This CDR3 contains 13 residues. CDR3 nucleotide sequence: TGTGCCAGCAGCTTGAAGGGGACAGAGACCCAGTACTTC. Its protein product is CASSLKGTETQYF.

As to this clone: One junction end does not reproduce the germline sequence, and a read error may be involved. J is TRBJ2-7 and V is TRBV5-8; 9 nucleotides agree with TRBD1. The CDR3 spans 15 residues. Germline assignment: CDR1 SGHTS and CDR2 YDEGEE. This CDR3 is CAGGTGSIFSHEQYF. The CDR3 DNA reads as TGTGCCGGGGGGACAGGGTCGATTTTCTCCCACGAGCAGTACTTC.